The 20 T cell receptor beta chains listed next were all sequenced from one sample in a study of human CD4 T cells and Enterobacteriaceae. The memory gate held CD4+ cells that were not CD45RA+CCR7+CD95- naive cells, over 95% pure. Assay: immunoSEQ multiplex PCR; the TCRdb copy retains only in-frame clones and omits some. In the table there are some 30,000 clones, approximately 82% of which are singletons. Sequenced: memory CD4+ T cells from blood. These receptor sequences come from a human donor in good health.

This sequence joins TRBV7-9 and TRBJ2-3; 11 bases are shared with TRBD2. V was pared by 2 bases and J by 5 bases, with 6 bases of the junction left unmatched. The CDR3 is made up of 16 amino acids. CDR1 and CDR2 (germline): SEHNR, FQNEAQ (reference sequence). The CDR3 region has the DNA TGTGCCAGCAGCTTATTACTAGCGGGAGCGGGAGATACGCAGTATTTT. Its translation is CASSLLLAGAGDTQYF. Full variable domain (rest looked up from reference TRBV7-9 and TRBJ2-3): DTGVSQNPRHKITKRGQNVTFRCDPISEHNRLYWYRQTLGQGPEFLTYFQNEAQLEKSRLLSDRFSAERPKGSFSTLEIQRTEQGDSAMYLCASSLLLAGAGDTQYFGPGTRLTVL.

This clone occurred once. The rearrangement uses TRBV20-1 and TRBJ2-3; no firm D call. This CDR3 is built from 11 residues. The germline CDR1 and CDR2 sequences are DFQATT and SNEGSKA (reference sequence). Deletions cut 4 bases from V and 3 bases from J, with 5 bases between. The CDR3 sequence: CSATRTDTQYF. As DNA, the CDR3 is TGCAGTGCTACCAGGACAGATACGCAGTATTTT.

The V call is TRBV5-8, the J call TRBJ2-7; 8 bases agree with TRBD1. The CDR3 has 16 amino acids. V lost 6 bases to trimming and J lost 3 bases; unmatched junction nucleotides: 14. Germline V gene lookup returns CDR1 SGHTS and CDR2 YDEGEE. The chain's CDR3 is CASTQDREGSLYEQYF. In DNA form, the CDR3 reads TGTGCCAGCACCCAGGACAGGGAAGGATCCCTCTACGAGCAGTACTTC.

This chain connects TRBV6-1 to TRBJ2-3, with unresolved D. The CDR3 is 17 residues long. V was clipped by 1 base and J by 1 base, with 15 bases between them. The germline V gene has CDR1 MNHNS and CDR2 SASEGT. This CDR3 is CASSEEDLHGGTDTQYF. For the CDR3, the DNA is TGTGCCAGCAGTGAAGAGGACCTCCATGGTGGCACAGATACGCAGTATTTT.

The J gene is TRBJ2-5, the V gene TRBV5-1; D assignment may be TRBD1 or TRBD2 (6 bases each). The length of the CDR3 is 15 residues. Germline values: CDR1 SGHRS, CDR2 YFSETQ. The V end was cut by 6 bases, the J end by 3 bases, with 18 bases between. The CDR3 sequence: CASTKQTGGEETQYF. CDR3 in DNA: TGCGCCAGCACCAAGCAGACAGGAGGGGAAGAGACCCAGTACTTC.

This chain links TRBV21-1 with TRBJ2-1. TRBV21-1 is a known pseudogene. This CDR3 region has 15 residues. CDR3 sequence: CASSSETNWGSEQFF. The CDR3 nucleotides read TGTGCCAGCAGCTCAGAGACTAACTGGGGCAGTGAGCAGTTCTTC.

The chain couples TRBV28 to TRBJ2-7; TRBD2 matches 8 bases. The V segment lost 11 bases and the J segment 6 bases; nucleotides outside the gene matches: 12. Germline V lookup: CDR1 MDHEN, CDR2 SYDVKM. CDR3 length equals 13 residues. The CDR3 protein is CASSREGVGEQYF. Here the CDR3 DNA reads TGTGCCTCATCTCGGGAGGGGGTCGGCGAGCAGTACTTC.

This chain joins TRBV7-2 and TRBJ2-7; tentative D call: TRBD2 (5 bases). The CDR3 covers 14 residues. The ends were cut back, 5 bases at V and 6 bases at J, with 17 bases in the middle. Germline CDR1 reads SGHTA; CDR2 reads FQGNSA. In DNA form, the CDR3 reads TGTGCCAGCAGCCCAGGCGGGCCTGAGACCGAGCAGTACTTC. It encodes CASSPGGPETEQYF.

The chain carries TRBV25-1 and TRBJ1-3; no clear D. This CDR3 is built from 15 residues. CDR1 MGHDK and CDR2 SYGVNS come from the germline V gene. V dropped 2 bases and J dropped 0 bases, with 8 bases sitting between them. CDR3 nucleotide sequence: TGTGCCAGCAGTGAACGGAGGAGCTCTGGAAACACCATATATTTT. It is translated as CASSERRSSGNTIYF.

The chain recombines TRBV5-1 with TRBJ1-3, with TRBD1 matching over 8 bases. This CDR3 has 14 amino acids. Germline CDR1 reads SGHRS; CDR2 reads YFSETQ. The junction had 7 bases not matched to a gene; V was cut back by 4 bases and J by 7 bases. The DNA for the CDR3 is TGCGCCAGCAGCCCCGGACAGGGTGGCAACACCATATATTTT. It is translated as CASSPGQGGNTIYF.

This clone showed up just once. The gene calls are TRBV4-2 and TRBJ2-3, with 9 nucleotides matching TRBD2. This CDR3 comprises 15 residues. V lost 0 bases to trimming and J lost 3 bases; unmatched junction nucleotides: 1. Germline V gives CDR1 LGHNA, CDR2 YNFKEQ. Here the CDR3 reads CASSQELAGTDTQYF. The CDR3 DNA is TGTGCCAGCAGCCAAGAGCTAGCGGGGACAGATACGCAGTATTTT.

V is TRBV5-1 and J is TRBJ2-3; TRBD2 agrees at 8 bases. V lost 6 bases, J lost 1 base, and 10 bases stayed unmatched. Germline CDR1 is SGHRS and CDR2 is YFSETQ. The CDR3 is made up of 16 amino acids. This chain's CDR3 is CASTLAPTSGTDTQYF. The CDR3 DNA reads TGCGCCAGCACCCTTGCCCCGACTAGCGGCACAGATACGCAGTATTTT. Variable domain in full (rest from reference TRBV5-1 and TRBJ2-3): KAGVTQTPRYLIKTRGQQVTLSCSPISGHRSVSWYQQTPGQGLQFLFEYFSETQRNKGNFPGRFSGRQFSNSRSEMNVSTLELGDSALYLCASTLAPTSGTDTQYFGPGTRLTVL.

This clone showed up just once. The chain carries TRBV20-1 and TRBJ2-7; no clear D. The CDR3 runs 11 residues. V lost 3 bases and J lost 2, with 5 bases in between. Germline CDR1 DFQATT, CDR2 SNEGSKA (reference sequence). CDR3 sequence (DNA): TGCAGTGCTAGTAGGACCTACGAGCAGTACTTC. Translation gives CSASRTYEQYF.

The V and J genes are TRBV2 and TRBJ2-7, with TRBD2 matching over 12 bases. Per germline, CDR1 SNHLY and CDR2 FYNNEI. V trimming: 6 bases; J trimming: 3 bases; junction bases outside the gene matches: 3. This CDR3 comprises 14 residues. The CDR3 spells CASRQLAGGYEQYF. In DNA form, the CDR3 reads TGTGCCAGCAGACAACTAGCGGGAGGCTACGAGCAGTACTTC.

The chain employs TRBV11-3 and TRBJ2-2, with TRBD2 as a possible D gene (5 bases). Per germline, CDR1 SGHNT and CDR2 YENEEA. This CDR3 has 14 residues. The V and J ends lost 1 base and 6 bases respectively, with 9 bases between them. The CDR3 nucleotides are TGTGCCAGCAGCTTAGGTACCGGGGCCGGGGAGCTGTTTTTT. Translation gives CASSLGTGAGELFF.

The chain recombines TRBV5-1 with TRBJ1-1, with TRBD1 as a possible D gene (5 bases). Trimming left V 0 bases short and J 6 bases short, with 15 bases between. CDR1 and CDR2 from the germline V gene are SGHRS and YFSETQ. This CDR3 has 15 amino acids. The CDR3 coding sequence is TGCGCCAGCAGCTTGGAGGCGGAGGGGAGTTCTGAAGCTTTCTTT. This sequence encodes CASSLEAEGSSEAFF.

The CDR3 protein is CASSRRESGRAYNEQFF. For the CDR3, the DNA is TGTGCCAGCAGCAGGCGGGAGAGCGGGAGGGCGTACAATGAGCAGTTCTTC. The V gene is TRBV7-9, the J gene TRBJ2-1, with TRBD2 identical over 10 bases. This CDR3 region has 17 residues. V trimming: 5 bases; J trimming: 4 bases; junction bases outside the gene matches: 11. In germline, CDR1 is SEHNR, CDR2 FQNEAQ (reference sequence).

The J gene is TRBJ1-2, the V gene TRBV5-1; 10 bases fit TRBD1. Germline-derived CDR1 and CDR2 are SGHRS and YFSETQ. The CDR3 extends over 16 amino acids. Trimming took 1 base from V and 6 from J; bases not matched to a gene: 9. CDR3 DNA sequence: TGCGCCAGCAGCTTGCCCACCGGGACAGGGGATAATGGCTACACCTTC. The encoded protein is CASSLPTGTGDNGYTF.

The CDR3 sequence: CASSQHRRGLGVTGELFF. The CDR3, as DNA: TGTGCCAGCAGCCAACACCGCAGGGGGCTCGGCGTCACCGGGGAGCTGTTTTTT. The chain couples TRBV9 to TRBJ2-2, with 8 bases fitting TRBD1. Germline CDR1 reads SGDLS; CDR2 reads YYNGEE. The CDR3 runs 18 residues. After removal of 4 bases from V and 4 bases from J, the junction contained 15 bases not matched to a gene.

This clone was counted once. The CDR3 DNA is TGTGCCAGCAGCCAGCGGGGGGAGGTCGACAGATTTAACTATGGCTACACCTTC. Translation: CASSQRGEVDRFNYGYTF. The chain is built from TRBV14 and TRBJ1-2; the D gene is possibly TRBD1 (5 bases). In germline, CDR1 is SGHDN, CDR2 FVKESK. The CDR3 covers 18 residues. Trimming took 3 bases from V and 1 from J, leaving 21 bases between them.